This T cell receptor (beta chain) is from a study of T cell changes during pregnancy in multiple sclerosis. Produced via immunoSEQ multiplex PCR; TCRdb's table is partial and in-frame only. In the table there are around 50,000 clones, 70% to 90% of which are singletons. The CDR3 contains 15 residues. CDR1 and CDR2 from the germline V gene are SGHRS and YFSETQ. Trimming left V 4 bases short and J 1 base short, with 12 bases between. Sequencing used peripheral blood, obtained in the first trimester of pregnancy. The V and J genes are TRBV5-1 and TRBJ2-1, with a weak D call TRBD1 (5 bases). This TCR was recovered from a female donor with multiple sclerosis, enrolled in a pregnancy study. This CDR3 is CASSPRQGSYNEQFF. The CDR3 DNA reads TGCGCCAGCAGCCCCCGTCAGGGATCCTACAATGAGCAGTTCTTC.